This is a list of T cell receptor beta chains from one sample in a study of shared clonotypes between healthy human individuals. TCRdb's copy holds only in-frame clones and misses some; the assay was immunoSEQ multiplex PCR. The sample holds roughly 850,000 clones, 95% to 97% seen once. The sequencing input was naive CD8+ T cells sorted from blood. Receptors were obtained from a man aged 25 to 40 in good health. Each CDR3 is given without its conserved first and last residue. A D gene is named only where the DNA matches it firmly. Clone size appears in some rows only: once, few, many, or a class for an expanded clone.

j_call d_call clone_size v_call cdr3_aa
TRBJ2-7 TRBD1 - TRBV11-2 ASSIYTGTGYEQY
TRBJ2-1 - - TRBV7-9 ASSSIYNEQF
TRBJ2-5 - - TRBV5-1 ASRSAGFSAETQY
TRBJ2-5 - - TRBV7-9 ASSSHTDPAETQY
TRBJ1-1 - - TRBV25-1 ASSESGLGTEAF
TRBJ2-7 - - TRBV28 ASSLSGKPYEQY
TRBJ2-1 - - TRBV4-2 ASSQGVPINEQF
TRBJ2-3 - - TRBV28 ASSLNSLAGDTQY
TRBJ1-2 - - TRBV29-1 SVEEWGSDYGYT
TRBJ2-1 - - TRBV10-1 ASSGTRDEQF
TRBJ2-1 - - TRBV10-3 AISFPPEHSYNEQF
TRBJ2-7 - - TRBV14 ASSLSGPIHEQY
TRBJ2-7 TRBD2 - TRBV13 ASSAPGLANEQY
TRBJ2-7 - - TRBV5-6 ASSPGLSVYEQY
TRBJ2-7 - - TRBV11-3 ASSKVGSYEQY
TRBJ2-4 - once TRBV7-8 ASSFGGIPAGDIQY
TRBJ2-5 - once TRBV15 ATSRDSRLQETQY
TRBJ2-7 - - TRBV19 ASSIGQLSYEQY
TRBJ2-1 TRBD1 - TRBV28 ASSSGTVDYNEQF
TRBJ1-3 - - TRBV6-5 ASSPGGNTIY
TRBJ2-5 - - TRBV4-1 ASSQENVRETQY
TRBJ1-1 - - TRBV6-5 ASRPYEGLTEAF
TRBJ2-2 - - TRBV7-9 ASSLGQLPGELF
TRBJ2-7 - - TRBV9 ASSRRGPGDEQY
TRBJ2-1 TRBD2 - TRBV15 ATSGTSGSLDEQF
TRBJ2-1 - - TRBV7-2 ASSLVWSEVVSGGNEQF
TRBJ2-1 - - TRBV7-6 ASSPALGASYNEQF
TRBJ1-1 TRBD1 - TRBV19 ASKDRGITEAF
TRBJ2-1 TRBD2 - TRBV6-5 ASKRLAGGYNEQF
TRBJ2-1 TRBD2 - TRBV2 ASMVGLAVPYNEQF